Below, 9 T cell receptor beta chains from the same sample are listed, as sequenced in a study of blood T cell repertoires in COVID-19. Sequencing was performed with immunoSEQ multiplex PCR; in TCRdb, only in-frame clones are kept and a portion is missing. The sample contains 120,000 or so clones, 90% of which appear only once. Sequencing was carried out using peripheral blood. These receptors came from a woman aged 55-70 years with COVID-19, enrolled during active disease.

J is TRBJ1-3 and V is TRBV9, with a possible D match to TRBD1 (6 bases). V shed 0 bases and J shed 0 bases, with 13 bases lying between them. Germline V lookup: CDR1 SGDLS, CDR2 YYNGEE. This CDR3 spans 17 amino acids. Written as DNA, the CDR3 is TGTGCCAGCAGCGTAGCGGCCAGGGGCTTCTCTGGAAACACCATATATTTT. As protein: CASSVAARGFSGNTIYF. Combining the CDR3 with reference TRBV9 and TRBJ1-3 gives the whole variable domain DSGVTQTPKHLITATGQRVTLRCSPRSGDLSVYWYQQSLDQGLQFLIQYYNGEERAKGNILERFSAQQFPDLHSELNLSSLELGDSALYFCASSVAARGFSGNTIYFGEGSWLTVV.

The chain links TRBV10-3 to TRBJ1-2; TRBD1 agrees at 8 bases. V dropped 6 bases and J dropped 8; count of bases not matched to a gene: 8. This CDR3 spans 13 amino acids. Germline V lookup: CDR1 ENHRY, CDR2 SYGVKD. CDR3 nucleotide sequence: TGTGCCATCAGAGTGGACAGGGTGGAGGGCTACACCTTC. Its protein is CAIRVDRVEGYTF.

This rearrangement joins TRBV4-3 to TRBJ2-2; weak D call: TRBD2 (6 bases). Germline assignment: CDR1 LGHNA and CDR2 YSLEER. V dropped 1 base and J dropped 2 bases, with 14 bases sitting between them. The CDR3 sequence is 17 residues long. CDR3 loop: CASSQGTGLRNTGELFF. The CDR3 DNA reads as TGCGCCAGCAGCCAAGGGACGGGACTTAGAAACACCGGGGAGCTGTTTTTT.

The chain joins TRBV6-2 or TRBV6-3 to TRBJ2-5; 10 bases map to TRBD2. The V segment lost 1 base and the J segment 7 bases; nucleotides outside the gene matches: 12. CDR3 size: 17 residues. Germline lookup yields CDR1 MNHEY and CDR2 SVGEGT. The CDR3 DNA is TGTGCCAGCAGTTACTACGGTAGCGGGGGGCCGTGGGGGACCCAGTACTTC. Translated, it gives CASSYYGSGGPWGTQYF.

The V call is TRBV15, the J call TRBJ1-3; D not resolved. Between the trimmed V and J ends, which lost 4 bases and 4 bases, there was a span of 5 bases. Germline V gene sequence: CDR1 LNHNV, CDR2 YYDKDF (reference sequence). CDR3 length: 12 residues. CDR3 sequence reads: CATSIRGNTIYF. The CDR3 DNA reads as TGTGCCACCAGCATCCGGGGAAACACCATATATTTT.

The chain has TRBV5-4 and TRBJ2-1, with 13 bases fitting TRBD2. The CDR3 has 17 residues. Trimming cost V 4 bases and J 8 bases; bases outside gene matches: 12. Germline V gene lookup returns CDR1 SGHNT and CDR2 YYREEE (reference sequence). In DNA form, the CDR3 reads TGTGCCAGCAGCCCCTGGACTAGCGGGGGCCGGGGGGATGAGCAGTTCTTC. Its protein product is CASSPWTSGGRGDEQFF.

The chain uses TRBV14 and TRBJ1-1, with a possible D match to TRBD1 (5 bases). This CDR3 is built from 14 residues. Germline V gene lookup returns CDR1 SGHDN and CDR2 FVKESK. V lost 0 bases, J lost 11 bases, and 16 bases lay in between. The CDR3 reads CASSQDTWGVSAFF. For the CDR3, the DNA is TGTGCCAGCAGCCAAGATACCTGGGGGGTGTCGGCTTTCTTT.

J is TRBJ1-6 and V is TRBV11-2; 9 bases align to TRBD1. The CDR3 consists of 16 residues. The ends lost 5 bases at V and 8 bases at J; junction bases unmatched: 10. Per germline, CDR1 SGHAT and CDR2 FQNNGV. The CDR3 sequence: CASSKNRGRLDSPLHF. CDR3 DNA: TGTGCCAGCAGCAAAAACAGGGGGCGCTTAGATTCACCCCTCCACTTT.

This clone was counted a single time. The rearrangement uses TRBV7-2 and TRBJ1-6, with D unresolved. Trimming removed 5 bases at V and 0 bases at J, with 14 bases between. Looked up from germline, CDR1 is SGHTA and CDR2 is FQGNSA. The CDR3 contains 17 residues. This CDR3 is CASSVMGSFSYNSPLHF. The CDR3, as DNA: TGTGCCAGCAGCGTTATGGGCAGCTTCTCCTATAATTCACCCCTCCACTTT.